These T cell receptor beta chains were read from a single sample in a study of blood T cells in healthy people across ages. TCRdb reanalysed the 5' RACE reads using MiXCR and keeps one entry per CDR3 protein. In the table there are about 650,000 distinct CDR3 sequences, about 34% of which are singletons. The sample was blood. The source is an elderly woman in good health. CDR3s include the opening cysteine and the closing phenylalanine or tryptophan. The order of the fields is D gene, V gene, J gene, clone size, CDR3 DNA, CDR3 protein. The D gene is left open where the match is weak. The size field is filled for only some rows; it gives once, few, many or a size class.

.	TRBV5-1	TRBJ1-1	.	TGCGCCAGCAGCTTGGCCGGGAAGGGGACTGAAGCTTTCTTT	CASSLAGKGTEAFF
.	TRBV4-2	TRBJ1-2	many	TGTGCCAGCAGCCAAGATGGGGGGGCCTATGGCTACACCTTC	CASSQDGGAYGYTF
.	TRBV5-1	TRBJ2-3	many	TGCGCCAGCAGCTTGGTGGCAGCTAGCACAGATACGCAGTATTTT	CASSLVAASTDTQYF
TRBD2	TRBV4-2	TRBJ2-3	.	TGTGCCAGCAGCCAAGGCGGCGGGGGGATCACAGATACGCAGTATTTT	CASSQGGGGITDTQYF
.	TRBV12-3/TRBV12-4	TRBJ2-3	.	TGTGCCAGCAGTTTTAGTCCCACAGATACGCAGTATTTT	CASSFSPTDTQYF
.	TRBV25-1	TRBJ2-3	many	TGTGCCAGCAGTACCCCCACAGCACTTAGCACAGATACGCAGTATTTT	CASSTPTALSTDTQYF
TRBD1	TRBV5-1	TRBJ2-2	few	TGCGCCAGCAGCTTGGTGTCAGGGGGGAACACCGGGGAGCTGTTTTTT	CASSLVSGGNTGELFF
.	TRBV11-2	TRBJ2-7	many	TGTGCCAGCACCTTATCTGGCTACGAGCAGTACTTC	CASTLSGYEQYF
.	TRBV19	TRBJ2-7	.	TGTGCCAGTAGTACAGTTGCGGGGCTAGGCGAGCAGTACTTC	CASSTVAGLGEQYF
TRBD1	TRBV20-1	TRBJ1-1	.	TGCAGTGCAATAACAGGGGCAGGGGACACTGAAGCTTTCTTT	CSAITGAGDTEAFF
.	TRBV5-1	TRBJ2-3	many	TGCGCCAGCAGCTTGGAGGGCGCCAGCACAGATACGCAGTATTTT	CASSLEGASTDTQYF
.	TRBV18	TRBJ2-3	many	TGTGCCAGCTCACCATATCTGGCAGATACGCAGTATTTT	CASSPYLADTQYF
TRBD1	TRBV23-1	TRBJ2-1	.	TGCGCCAGCAGTCAATCAAGACAGGGGGCTGTTGAGCAGTTCTTC	CASSQSRQGAVEQFF
.	TRBV5-1	TRBJ2-2	.	TGCGCCAGCAGCTTGGTACAGGGTCCAACCGGGGAGCTGTTTTTT	CASSLVQGPTGELFF
.	TRBV20-1	TRBJ2-1	few	TGCAGTGCTAGAGGTCCCACAGCGAACAATGAGCAGTTCTTC	CSARGPTANNEQFF
TRBD1	TRBV28	TRBJ1-5	many	TGTGCCAGCAGTTCGGTGACAGGGGTCGGTCAGCCCCAGCATTTT	CASSSVTGVGQPQHF
.	TRBV6-2/TRBV6-3	TRBJ1-1	once	TGTGCCAGCAGTTACTCCGACGGGGACGCTGAAGCTTTCTTT	CASSYSDGDAEAFF
TRBD1	TRBV6-5	TRBJ1-2	.	TGTGCCAGCAGACCCCCGAACAGGGGACCCTACACCTTC	CASRPPNRGPYTF
.	TRBV5-1	TRBJ2-5	.	TGCGCCAGCAGCTTGATGATAGGGCGAGGGGAGACCCGGTACTTC	CASSLMIGRGETRYF
TRBD2	TRBV29-1	TRBJ2-5	few	TGCAGCTCAACGCGGGGGGGCGGGGAGACCCAGTACTTC	CSSTRGGGETQYF
TRBD2	TRBV18	TRBJ2-1	many	TGTGCCAGCTCCCGGGAGGGACTCTCCTACAATGAGCAGTTCTTC	CASSREGLSYNEQFF
.	TRBV20-1	TRBJ2-5	many	TGCAGTGCTAGAGGGGTTAGAGAGACCCAGTACTTC	CSARGVRETQYF
TRBD1	TRBV7-3	TRBJ2-2	.	TGTGCCAGCAGCTATCAAGGGACAGGAGTCACCGGGGAGCTGTTTTTT	CASSYQGTGVTGELFF
.	TRBV7-2	TRBJ2-7	many	TGTGCCAGCAAGGGGAACTCCTACGAGCAGTACTTC	CASKGNSYEQYF
.	TRBV19	TRBJ1-5	.	TGTGCCAGTACCCCGGAGAGGGCGAGGCAGCCCCAGCATTTT	CASTPERARQPQHF
TRBD2	TRBV7-8	TRBJ2-5	many	TGTGCCAGCAGCATTACGGGACTAGCGGGGGGAGGTCAAGAGACCCAGTACTTC	CASSITGLAGGGQETQYF
.	TRBV6-2/TRBV6-3	TRBJ1-2	.	TGTGCCAGCAGTCCCATGGTTCTTTGGGGCTACACCTTC	CASSPMVLWGYTF
TRBD1	TRBV27	TRBJ1-2	.	TGTGCCAGCAGTTTACTTGTCGCAGGGGGTAACTATGGCTACACCTTC	CASSLLVAGGNYGYTF
.	TRBV20-1	TRBJ2-6	many	TGCAGTGCTAGAGATCGTGGGGCCGGTAATGCTGGGGCCAACGTCCTGACTTTC	CSARDRGAGNAGANVLTF
.	TRBV28	TRBJ2-4	many	TGTGCCAGCAGTTCCTCGACAGCCACCCTAGCCAAAAACATTCAGTACTTC	CASSSSTATLAKNIQYF
.	TRBV7-2	TRBJ2-3	many	TGTGCCAGCATCCCTAGGGGTCTGAACACAGATACGCAGTATTTT	CASIPRGLNTDTQYF
.	TRBV5-1	TRBJ1-2	many	TGCGCCAGCAGCTTCGACAGGTCTGGCTACACCTTC	CASSFDRSGYTF